A selection of T cell receptor beta chains follows, all from one sample in a study of Tregs in tolerant kidney transplant recipients. For these TCRs, the target antigens are not known. Clones were read by immunoSEQ multiplex PCR, and TCRdb kept only the in-frame ones, dropping some. The table includes 20,000 or so clones, roughly 65% detected once. The material sequenced was Tregs from blood cultured with allogeneic cells. Receptors were obtained from a human donor in good health. Each CDR3 is given with its conserved first and last residue. A D gene is named only where the DNA matches it firmly.

J | length | V | D | CDR3
TRBJ1-2 | 12 | TRBV30 | NA | CARSQDSAGYTF
TRBJ2-5 | 12 | TRBV30 | NA | CAWSPVRETQYF
TRBJ2-7 | 15 | TRBV6-1 | NA | CASTLLAAAPYEQYF
TRBJ1-4 | 14 | TRBV2 | NA | CASRYQRANEKLFF
TRBJ1-3 | 13 | TRBV9 | NA | CASSVEQGNTIYF
TRBJ2-1 | 12 | TRBV6-6 | TRBD1 | CASSYRGQTQFF
TRBJ2-1 | 16 | TRBV7-6 | TRBD1 | CASSYRPGTGGAEQFF
TRBJ2-2 | 13 | TRBV5-1 | NA | CASSLVLTGELFF
TRBJ2-3 | 15 | TRBV5-1 | NA | CASSLEAGRWDTQYF
TRBJ1-2 | 15 | TRBV5-1 | NA | CASSLTPTKGYGYTF
TRBJ2-7 | 17 | TRBV4-1 | TRBD1 | CASSQDRGYLSSYEQYF
TRBJ1-2 | 13 | TRBV7-9 | TRBD1 | CASSPGGGYGYTF
TRBJ2-5 | 16 | TRBV9 | NA | CASSVSDLALPETQYF
TRBJ2-1 | 15 | TRBV15 | NA | CATSRVWPQYNEQFF
TRBJ1-1 | 16 | TRBV5-1 | TRBD1 | CASSLEQGGMNTEAFF
TRBJ1-1 | 15 | TRBV5-1 | TRBD1 | CASSSTGVRGTEAFF
TRBJ2-5 | 14 | TRBV7-3 | NA | CASSLDGGLKTQYF
TRBJ2-1 | 16 | TRBV4-2 | TRBD2 | CASSQDWTSGAYEQFF
TRBJ2-6 | 15 | TRBV2 | NA | CASSRHTTGANVLTF
TRBJ1-5 | 12 | TRBV7-2 | TRBD1 | CASSRDRGPQHF
TRBJ2-1 | 13 | TRBV5-1 | NA | CASSLLSTATPVF
TRBJ2-1 | 14 | TRBV30 | NA | CAWSVGRALDEQFF
TRBJ2-7 | 17 | TRBV5-1 | TRBD2 | CASSEGLAGGRGREQYF
TRBJ1-1 | 15 | TRBV25-1 | NA | CASRPPWTLNTEAFF
TRBJ1-1 | 14 | TRBV5-5 | NA | CASSTGTANTEAFF
TRBJ1-2 | 12 | TRBV30 | NA | CAWFSLNYGYTF
TRBJ1-1 | 15 | TRBV4-1 | NA | CASSHPVSGNTEAFF
TRBJ2-2 | 16 | TRBV9 | TRBD2 | CASSVTSGTYTGELFF
TRBJ1-1 | 13 | TRBV7-2 | NA | CASSLEMNTEAFF
TRBJ2-3 | 15 | TRBV5-1 | TRBD2 | CASSFLAGGGDTQYF
TRBJ1-1 | 17 | TRBV7-9 | TRBD1 | CASSFALIQGVGTEAFF
TRBJ1-6 | 15 | TRBV6-6 | TRBD1 | CASSLETGGNSPLHF
TRBJ1-1 | 11 | TRBV7-9 | NA | CASSPRGRAFF
TRBJ2-7 | 16 | TRBV15 | NA | CATSKRYNSASYEQYF
TRBJ2-5 | 15 | TRBV5-1 | NA | CASSLGVLGQETQYF